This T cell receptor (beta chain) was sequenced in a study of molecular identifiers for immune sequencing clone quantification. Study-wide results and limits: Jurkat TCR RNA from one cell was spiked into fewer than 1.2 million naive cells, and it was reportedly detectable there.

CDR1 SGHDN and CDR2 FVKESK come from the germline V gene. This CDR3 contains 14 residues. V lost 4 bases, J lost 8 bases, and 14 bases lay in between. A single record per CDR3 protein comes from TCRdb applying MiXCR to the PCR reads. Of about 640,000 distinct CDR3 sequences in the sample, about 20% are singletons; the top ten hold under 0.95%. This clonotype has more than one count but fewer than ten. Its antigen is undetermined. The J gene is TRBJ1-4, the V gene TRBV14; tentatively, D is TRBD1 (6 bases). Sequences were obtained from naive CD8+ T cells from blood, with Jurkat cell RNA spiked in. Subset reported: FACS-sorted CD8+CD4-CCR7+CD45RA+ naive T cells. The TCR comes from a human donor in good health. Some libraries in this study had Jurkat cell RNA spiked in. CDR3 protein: CASSLLGAEEKLFF. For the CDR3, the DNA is TGTGCCAGCAGCCTTCTGGGGGCCGAAGAAAAACTGTTTTTT.